These 21 T cell receptor beta chains originate from one sample sequenced in a study of T-cell memory formation after mild COVID-19. Each CDR3 protein gets one entry after TCRdb re-called the 5' RACE reads with MiXCR. There are 250,000 or so distinct CDR3 sequences in the sample; around a tenth occur only once, and approximately 20% lies in the top ten. The sequencing sample was made of PBMCs or a T cell subset sorted from them (not recorded which). These receptors were obtained from a man younger than 35 who had mild COVID-19 (a few samples of this study predate the infection). Cell type and time point are not known.

The chain uses TRBV2 and TRBJ2-7; D possibly uses TRBD1 or TRBD2 (5 bases each). The V and J ends lost 4 bases and 2 bases respectively, with 27 bases between them. Germline loops: CDR1 SNHLY, CDR2 FYNNEI. CDR3 size: 19 residues. CDR3 protein: CASSGAWRSAGILTYEQYF. CDR3 coding DNA: TGTGCCAGCAGTGGGGCCTGGAGGAGCGCAGGGATATTAACCTACGAGCAGTACTTC. The full variable domain, with the rest looked up from reference TRBV2 and TRBJ2-7, is EPEVTQTPSHQVTQMGQEVILRCVPISNHLYFYWYRQILGQKVEFLVSFYNNEISEKSEIFDDQFSVERPDGSNFTLKIRSTKLEDSAMYFCASSGAWRSAGILTYEQYFGPGTRLTVT.

The V gene is TRBV27, the J gene TRBJ1-4; D remains unclear. Germline V gene data show CDR1 as MNHEY and CDR2 as SMNVEV (reference sequence). The CDR3 consists of 13 residues. Deletions cut 3 bases from V and 4 bases from J, with 6 bases between. CDR3 in amino acids: CASSLKYNEKLFF. In DNA, the CDR3 is TGTGCCAGCAGTTTGAAGTATAATGAAAAACTGTTTTTT. The whole variable domain, filled in from reference TRBV27 and TRBJ1-4, reads EAQVTQNPRYLITVTGKKLTVTCSQNMNHEYMSWYRQDPGLGLRQIYYSMNVEVTDKGDVPEGYKVSRKEKRNFPLILESPSPNQTSLYFCASSLKYNEKLFFGSGTQLSVL.

The sample holds a few counts of this clonotype. The genes are TRBV27 and TRBJ2-7; the match to TRBD1 covers 7 bases. The CDR3 spans 13 residues. Germline CDR1 MNHEY, CDR2 SMNVEV (reference sequence). J gave up 6 bases and V 6 bases, and 8 bases lay outside the gene matches. CDR3 DNA sequence: TGTGCCAGCAGCGACACAGGGGCCTCCGAGCAGTACGTC. Translation gives CASSDTGASEQYV.

The chain recombines TRBV7-3 with TRBJ2-6, with 9 bases matching TRBD1. This CDR3 is built from 18 residues. Trimming removed 5 bases from V and 3 bases from J; junction bases left unmatched: 11. Germline loops: CDR1 SGHTA, CDR2 FQGTGA. DNA of the CDR3: TGTGCCAGCAGCCCACAACAGGGGGCGCGTTATGGGGCCAACGTCCTGACTTTC. This translates into CASSPQQGARYGANVLTF.

The chain employs TRBV9 and TRBJ2-5; D perhaps matches TRBD2 (6 bases). The CDR3 length is 16 residues. The V end lost 4 bases, the J end lost 1 base, and 17 bases lay between the germline ends. CDR1 SGDLS and CDR2 YYNGEE come from the germline V gene. The CDR3 sequence: CASSPRRMGGQETQYF. The DNA of the CDR3 is TGTGCCAGCAGCCCTCGCAGGATGGGGGGCCAAGAGACCCAGTACTTC.

The chain recombines TRBV28 with TRBJ2-1, with D perhaps TRBD2 (6 bases). Trimming took off 10 bases at V and 1 base at J, with 11 bases between the two ends. Germline CDR1 reads MDHEN; CDR2 reads SYDVKM. The CDR3 is made up of 13 amino acids. Written as DNA, the CDR3 is TGTGCCACCCTGCGGGATTCCTACAATGAGCAGTTCTTC. It codes for CATLRDSYNEQFF. The variable domain in full, with the rest retrieved from reference TRBV28 and TRBJ2-1, is DVKVTQSSRYLVKRTGEKVFLECVQDMDHENMFWYRQDPGLGLRLIYFSYDVKMKEKGDIPEGYSVSREKKERFSLILESASTNQTSMYLCATLRDSYNEQFFGPGTRLTVL.

This clonotype was seen only a few times. The chain carries TRBV12-3 or TRBV12-4 and TRBJ1-2; D might be TRBD1 (6 bases). The CDR3 consists of 16 residues. V shed 6 bases and J shed 2 bases, with 19 bases lying between them. Here the CDR3 reads CASSLVGGGGNYGYTF. CDR3 coding DNA: TGTGCCAGCAGCCTTGTCGGGGGGGGCGGGAACTATGGCTACACCTTC.

The chain joins TRBV6-5 to TRBJ1-1, with TRBD1 as a possible D gene (5 bases). This CDR3 is built from 14 residues. Germline CDR1 is MNHEY and CDR2 is SVGAGI. The V gene lost 6 bases and the J gene lost 7 bases, with 18 bases spanning the gap. For the CDR3, the DNA is TGTGCCAGCAGCCCAACTCAGGGTGTGGGTGAAGCTTTCTTT. Protein: CASSPTQGVGEAFF.

The V and J genes are TRBV5-4 and TRBJ2-3; D perhaps matches TRBD1 (6 bases). Germline CDR1 reads SGHNT; CDR2 reads YYREEE (reference sequence). This CDR3 comprises 13 residues. The V gene lost 4 bases and the J gene lost 7 bases, with 13 bases spanning the gap. The CDR3 DNA sequence: TGTGCCAGCAGCGAGTCAGGGGCTTATACGCAGTATTTT. Translating it yields CASSESGAYTQYF. Full variable domain (rest looked up from reference TRBV5-4 and TRBJ2-3): ETGVTQSPTHLIKTRGQQVTLRCSSQSGHNTVSWYQQALGQGPQFIFQYYREEENGRGNFPPRFSGLQFPNYSSELNVNALELDDSALYLCASSESGAYTQYFGPGTRLTVL.

Only a few counts were recorded for this clonotype. This chain links TRBV27 with TRBJ1-3; tentatively, D is TRBD1 (6 bases). The CDR3 is 15 amino acids. Looked up from germline, CDR1 is MNHEY and CDR2 is SMNVEV (reference sequence). V lost 0 bases and J lost 7, with 13 bases in between. The CDR3 DNA sequence: TGTGCCAGCAGTTTATCCCGGACAGCGGGGAACACCATATATTTT. Amino acid sequence: CASSLSRTAGNTIYF.

The chain uses TRBV7-6 and TRBJ1-2, with a tentative D call TRBD1 (6 bases). From germline, CDR1 is SGHVS and CDR2 FNYEAQ. CDR3 length: 16 residues. V was shortened by 2 bases and J by 2 bases, with 15 bases between the two germline ends. This CDR3 reads CASSLIRGQGNYGYTF. DNA for the CDR3: TGTGCCAGCAGCTTAATCCGGGGGCAGGGGAACTATGGCTACACCTTC.

This clonotype has a handful of counts. The genes are TRBV12-3 or TRBV12-4 and TRBJ2-6; 8 bases agree with TRBD2. J gave up 2 bases and V 3 bases, and 3 bases lay outside the gene matches. This CDR3 has 16 amino acids. CDR3 loop: CASSFWRGAGANVLTF. The CDR3 DNA sequence: TGTGCCAGCAGTTTCTGGCGGGGGGCTGGGGCCAACGTCCTGACTTTC.

This clonotype was detected ten times or more. V and J are TRBV12-3 or TRBV12-4 and TRBJ2-7; 8 bases map to TRBD2. The trim removed 5 bases at V and 7 bases at J, leaving 7 bases unmatched. This CDR3 region has 13 residues. The CDR3 loop is CASSPRIAGEQYV. The CDR3 DNA sequence: TGTGCCAGCAGTCCCAGGATAGCGGGAGAGCAGTACGTC.

The rearrangement joins TRBV12-3 or TRBV12-4 to TRBJ2-1; TRBD2 aligns across 9 bases. V lost 8 bases to trimming and J lost 7 bases; unmatched junction nucleotides: 9. The CDR3 has 14 amino acids. The CDR3 DNA sequence: TGTGCCAGCGTATCGGCGGGGGGGCCGAATGAGCAGTTCTTC. This codes for CASVSAGGPNEQFF.

This chain links TRBV6-6 with TRBJ1-5; D gene ambiguous. CDR3 length equals 13 residues. Germline CDR1 reads MNHNY; CDR2 reads SVGAGI (reference sequence). V lost 6 bases and J lost 7, with 13 bases in between. The CDR3 DNA is TGTGCCAGCAGCCTTACATACGTGCAGCCCCAGCATTTT. Translated, it gives CASSLTYVQPQHF.

This chain connects TRBV7-2 to TRBJ2-7; possibly TRBD2 for D (5 bases). Trimming cost V 4 bases and J 7 bases, with 14 bases left between them. CDR1 and CDR2 (germline): SGHTA, FQGNSA. The CDR3 extends over 13 amino acids. The CDR3 here is CASSSRRGSEQYV. CDR3 nucleotides: TGTGCCAGCAGCTCGCGTCGGGGAAGTGAGCAGTACGTC.

V usage is TRBV20-1 and J usage is TRBJ1-4; weak D call: TRBD1 (5 bases). Germline-derived CDR1 and CDR2 are DFQATT and SNEGSKA (reference sequence). CDR3 size: 15 residues. Between the trimmed V and J ends, which lost 0 bases and 7 bases, there was a span of 15 bases. The CDR3 DNA is TGCAGTGCTAGAGATCGTGGGCAGGGTCCTGAAAAACTGTTTTTT. It encodes CSARDRGQGPEKLFF.

This clonotype was counted only a few times. One end of the junction varies from germline; a read error may be responsible. Written as DNA, the CDR3 is TGTGCCAGCAGCACCCGGGACAGGGGGACTCGTAAGCTCTTC. Amino acid sequence: CASSTRDRGTRKLF. The chain uses TRBV9 and TRBJ2-1; 11 nucleotides agree with TRBD1. The CDR3 has 14 amino acids. Germline V gene sequence: CDR1 SGDLS, CDR2 YYNGEE. Filled out from reference TRBV9 and TRBJ2-1, the complete variable domain reads DSGVTQTPKHLITATGQRVTLRCSPRSGDLSVYWYQQSLDQGLQFLIQYYNGEERAKGNILERFSAQQFPDLHSELNLSSLELGDSALYFCASSTRDRGTRKLFGPGTRLTVL.

The chain combines TRBV3-1 with TRBJ1-1, with D tentatively TRBD1 (5 bases). Germline CDR1 and CDR2: LGHDT and YNNKEL (reference sequence). The V end was cut by 3 bases, the J end by 6 bases, with 17 bases between. This CDR3 contains 15 residues. CDR3 in amino acids: CASSHAGLGSPEAFF. The CDR3 DNA sequence: TGTGCCAGCAGCCATGCGGGACTCGGGAGCCCTGAAGCTTTCTTT. The entire variable domain, with the rest obtained from reference TRBV3-1 and TRBJ1-1, is as follows: DTAVSQTPKYLVTQMGNDKSIKCEQNLGHDTMYWYKQDSKKFLKIMFSYNNKELIINETVPNRFSPKSPDKAHLNLHINSLELGDSAVYFCASSHAGLGSPEAFFGQGTRLTVV.

Only a few counts were recorded for this clonotype. The V call is TRBV4-1, the J call TRBJ2-1; tentatively, D is TRBD1 (5 bases). The V end lost 6 bases, the J end lost 1 base, and 16 bases lay between the germline ends. Germline V gives CDR1 MGHRA, CDR2 YSYEKL. The CDR3 totals 16 residues. The CDR3 nucleotides are TGCGCCAGCAGTCGAGTCGTGGCAGGGTCCTACAATGAGCAGTTCTTC. Translated, it gives CASSRVVAGSYNEQFF.

The V gene is TRBV6-2 or TRBV6-3, the J gene TRBJ2-2, with 12 bases that match TRBD1. V lost 11 bases, J lost 7 bases, and 17 bases stayed unmatched. CDR3 length: 17 amino acids. Germline V gene sequence: CDR1 MNHEY, CDR2 SVGEGT. CDR3 in amino acids: CAVIDRDRGPSIGELFF. The CDR3 DNA sequence: TGTGCCGTCATCGACCGGGACAGGGGGCCGAGTATCGGGGAGCTGTTTTTT.